This TCR beta chain is drawn from a study of CD8+CD57+ T cells in acquired aplastic anemia. For the study at large: Sorting CD4+ and CD8+ cells gave DNA averaging approximately 3 ug.

Profiling that covered TCR beta VDJ and CDR3 relied on genomic DNA as its template. Via MiXCR, TCRdb re-called the reads, giving one row per CDR3 protein. The sample carries about 270,000 distinct CDR3 sequences, approximately 55% recorded once. This CDR3 comprises 19 residues. Looked up from germline, CDR1 is KGHSH and CDR2 is LQKENI. Deletions cut 2 bases from V and 1 base from J, with 23 bases between. Study conclusions and caveats: Patients and controls shared 25 to 30 CD8+ CDR3 sequences, which appeared highly expressed in patients and within their immunodominant clones. Patients versus controls showed no significant CD8+ Simpson's diversity difference.

This clonotype has only a few counts. The target antigen is unknown. This clonotype originated in a human donor with severe aplastic anemia or a healthy control (not recorded which). What was sequenced was sorted CD4+, CD8+, or CD8+CD57+ T cells (not recorded which) from PBMCs. The J gene is TRBJ1-1, the V gene TRBV18, with a possible D match to TRBD1 (5 bases). This chain's CDR3 is CASSPFLSIPRQTNTEAFF. CDR3 DNA: TGTGCCAGCTCACCATTTCTTAGTATTCCCAGACAGACGAACACTGAAGCTTTCTTT.